This entry lists 25 T cell receptor beta chains sequenced from one sample in a study of human T cells and chemical hapten exposure (dated by TCRdb to about 2021). The library was built by means of RACE. Sequencer: NextSeq 500. TCRdb itself trimmed the public reads at Q25 with fastp, ran MiXCR and retained productive beta chains. A single entry per CDR3 protein holds the most common genes and DNA from its merged rows. Across this sample there are 100,000 to 150,000 distinct CDR3 sequences, with 10% to 12% seen only once. Around 2.4% of the sample comes from the top ten. What the time point label conveys for this sample: patch test 3, about 24 weeks after DPC sensitization. The treatment or condition label, as the study defines it: therapeutic diphenylcyclopropenone sensitization with weekly scalp DPC. The specimen was whole blood, collected in connection with sensitization to the hapten diphenylcyclopropenone (DPC). The receptors stem from a woman aged 45-65 years with alopecia areata. Some clones in this sample may be carry-over from other donors' samples.

The chain is built from TRBV20-1 and TRBJ1-4; weak D call: TRBD1 (5 bases). The V gene's germline CDR1 is DFQATT and CDR2 SNEGSKA (reference sequence). Trimming shortened V by 5 bases and J by 4 bases, and 11 bases separated the two germline ends. CDR3 length: 13 amino acids. CDR3 sequence: CSAWGRINEKLFF. In DNA, the CDR3 is TGCAGTGCTTGGGGACGGATTAATGAAAAACTGTTTTTT.

This clonotype has more than one count but fewer than ten. The chain combines TRBV30 with TRBJ2-7; possible D gene TRBD2, 6 bases. V lost 0 bases to trimming and J lost 2 bases, with 11 bases between them. The CDR3 loop spans 14 amino acids. Germline assignment: CDR1 GTSNPN and CDR2 SVGIG (reference sequence). CDR3 sequence (DNA): TGTGCCTGGAGTGTCAGACTAGGCCCCTACGAGCAGTACTTC. Translating it yields CAWSVRLGPYEQYF. Full variable domain (missing parts from reference TRBV30 and TRBJ2-7): SQTIHQWPATLVQPVGSPLSLECTVEGTSNPNLYWYRQAAGRGLQLLFYSVGIGQISSEVPQNLSASRPQDRQFILSSKKLLLSDSGFYLCAWSVRLGPYEQYFGPGTRLTVT.

The table lists this clonotype with a few counts. The chain recombines TRBV4-1 with TRBJ1-1; 7 bases agree with TRBD1. V gave up 1 base and J gave up 1 base; unmatched junction bases: 9. The CDR3 has 17 amino acids. The V gene's germline CDR1 is MGHRA and CDR2 YSYEKL. The CDR3 sequence: CASSQGLKGQRNTEAFF. CDR3 nucleotides: TGCGCCAGCAGCCAAGGGCTCAAGGGACAGAGGAACACTGAAGCTTTCTTT.

This clonotype was recorded many times. The V gene is TRBV7-2, the J gene TRBJ2-3, with unresolved D. The CDR3 covers 15 residues. From germline, CDR1 is SGHTA and CDR2 FQGNSA. The V end was cut by 1 base, the J end by 0 bases, with 8 bases between. CDR3 protein: CASSLDGTSTDTQYF. The CDR3 region has the DNA TGTGCCAGCAGCTTAGATGGTACTAGCACAGATACGCAGTATTTT.

This clonotype came up many times. CDR3 amino acids: CASSQGPSVGALAKNIQYF. The CDR3 DNA reads as TGTGCCAGCAGCCAAGGGCCCTCAGTCGGAGCCCTAGCCAAAAACATTCAGTACTTC. The chain is built from TRBV4-2 and TRBJ2-4, with D hard to call. The CDR3 runs to 19 residues. The V and J ends lost 1 base and 0 bases respectively, with 19 bases between them. Germline-derived CDR1 and CDR2 are LGHNA and YNFKEQ.

V is TRBV5-4 and J is TRBJ2-7, with 10 positions matching TRBD2. The V gene end was trimmed by 3 bases and the J gene end by 4 bases; junction bases not matched to a gene: 7. Germline V CDR1 and CDR2: SGHNT, YYREEE (reference sequence). This CDR3 contains 15 residues. The CDR3 coding sequence is TGTGCCAGCAGCTCGGCTAGCGGGAGTAAGTACGAGCAGTACTTC. Its translation: CASSSASGSKYEQYF.

This clonotype was detected a few times. The V call is TRBV20-1, the J call TRBJ2-7, with D tentatively TRBD1 (6 bases). The CDR3 extends over 15 amino acids. Trimming pared 3 bases from V and 0 bases from J, leaving 15 bases between. Germline V gene sequence: CDR1 DFQATT, CDR2 SNEGSKA (reference sequence). CDR3 residues: CSASPTGIDSYEQYF. In DNA, the CDR3 is TGCAGTGCTAGTCCTACAGGGATAGACTCCTACGAGCAGTACTTC.

This chain joins TRBV6-1 and TRBJ2-3, with D possibly matching TRBD1 (5 bases). Germline assignment: CDR1 MNHNS and CDR2 SASEGT. The germline V and J ends were trimmed by 7 bases and 9 bases, with 17 bases remaining between them. The CDR3 is made up of 13 amino acids. CDR3 sequence reads: CASTWGRRATQYF. CDR3 DNA sequence: TGTGCCAGCACCTGGGGCCGTCGCGCCACGCAGTATTTT.

This clonotype was counted ten times or more. V usage is TRBV9 and J usage is TRBJ2-5; no definite D call. With 0 bases removed from V and 4 bases from J, the gap between germline ends came to 10 bases. The CDR3 sequence is 14 residues long. CDR1 and CDR2 from the germline V gene are SGDLS and YYNGEE. CDR3 DNA sequence: TGTGCCAGCAGCGTAGGGCCGTCGGTAGAGACCCAGTACTTC. The encoded protein is CASSVGPSVETQYF.

This clonotype was counted a few times. V is TRBV27 and J is TRBJ2-6; 7 nucleotides line up with TRBD1. Losses at the gene ends were 2 bases for V and 0 bases for J; bases not matched to a gene: 13. CDR3 length: 20 amino acids. Germline values: CDR1 MNHEY, CDR2 SMNVEV (reference sequence). This chain's CDR3 is CASSLGVPVTGSSGANVLTF. The CDR3 DNA follows: TGTGCCAGCAGTTTAGGAGTTCCTGTGACAGGGAGCTCTGGGGCCAACGTCCTGACTTTC.

The chain uses TRBV6-1 and TRBJ2-3; 8 bases fit TRBD2. The CDR3 length is 17 residues. Germline CDR1 and CDR2: MNHNS and SASEGT. J was trimmed by 3 bases and V by 2 bases; bases with no gene match: 10. The CDR3 sequence is CASSEKGTGLATDTQYF. As DNA, the CDR3 is TGTGCCAGCAGTGAAAAGGGCACCGGACTAGCTACAGATACGCAGTATTTT.

This clonotype was counted ten times or more. The V gene is TRBV12-3 or TRBV12-4, the J gene TRBJ2-6; maybe TRBD1 (5 bases). Trimming took 5 bases from V and 4 from J, leaving 12 bases between them. The CDR3 covers 15 residues. The chain's CDR3 is CASSPGFSGANVLTF. In DNA, the CDR3 is TGTGCCAGCAGTCCAGGGTTCTCCGGGGCCAACGTCCTGACTTTC.

This clonotype was picked up a small number of times. The V gene is TRBV5-4, the J gene TRBJ1-4; D is unresolved. Per the germline V gene, CDR1 is SGHNT and CDR2 is YYREEE (reference sequence). The CDR3 covers 14 residues. V dropped 0 bases and J dropped 0 bases, with 3 bases sitting between them. DNA for the CDR3: TGTGCCAGCAGCTTGGAAGCAACTAATGAAAAACTGTTTTTT. Translated: CASSLEATNEKLFF.

This clonotype has a handful of counts. The chain has TRBV12-3 or TRBV12-4 and TRBJ1-2; D gene unclear. CDR3 length: 15 amino acids. V was cut by 8 bases and J by 6 bases, with 22 bases left in between. Here the CDR3 DNA reads TGTGCCAGCTTACCACGAAGGACGGATACGAATGGCTACACCTTC. Encoded protein: CASLPRRTDTNGYTF.

This clonotype was detected ten times or more. The chain combines TRBV20-1 with TRBJ2-5; D gene ambiguous. The germline gives CDR1 DFQATT, CDR2 SNEGSKA (reference sequence). The CDR3 runs 12 residues. The V gene lost 6 bases and the J gene lost 2 bases, with 10 bases spanning the gap. CDR3 amino acids: CSAKVGQETQYF. CDR3 DNA: TGCAGTGCCAAAGTAGGGCAAGAGACCCAGTACTTC.

V and J are TRBV12-3 or TRBV12-4 and TRBJ1-5; 7 bases fit TRBD1. V lost 5 bases and J lost 2; bases outside the gene matches: 6. The length of the CDR3 is 15 residues. This CDR3 reads CASSPRQGGNQPQHF. CDR3 coding DNA: TGTGCCAGCAGTCCTAGACAGGGCGGCAATCAGCCCCAGCATTTT.

This clonotype has at least ten counts. The chain uses TRBV7-9 and TRBJ2-1; 13 bases align to TRBD2. This CDR3 is 15 amino acids long. CDR1 and CDR2 from the germline V gene are SEHNR and FQNEAQ (reference sequence). Trimming at V came to 5 bases and at J to 7 bases, leaving 5 bases not matched to a gene. In nucleotides, the CDR3 is TGTGCCAGCAGCCCCTTGGGACTAGCGGGAAATGAGCAGTTCTTC. As protein: CASSPLGLAGNEQFF.

This clonotype was recorded many times. V gene TRBV11-2 combines with J gene TRBJ2-1; 7 nucleotides match TRBD2. Germline V gene lookup returns CDR1 SGHAT and CDR2 FQNNGV. The CDR3 loop spans 16 amino acids. The ends lost 3 bases at V and 0 bases at J; junction bases unmatched: 5. The CDR3 spells CASSFSAGSSYNEQFF. CDR3 DNA sequence: TGTGCCAGCAGCTTTTCAGCGGGAAGCTCCTACAATGAGCAGTTCTTC.

Ten or more counts support this clonotype. The chain joins TRBV6-1 to TRBJ2-7; 9 nucleotides line up with TRBD1. From germline, CDR1 is MNHNS and CDR2 SASEGT. This CDR3 is built from 14 residues. Trimming removed 4 bases from V and 2 bases from J; junction bases left unmatched: 3. The CDR3 DNA reads as TGTGCCAGCAGTGTCGGGACAGGGACCTACGAGCAGTACTTC. Residues: CASSVGTGTYEQYF.

This clonotype occurred a few times. V gene TRBV2 combines with J gene TRBJ1-1; no clear D. The CDR3 consists of 13 residues. V lost 10 bases and J lost 1, with 13 bases in between. Germline assignment: CDR1 SNHLY and CDR2 FYNNEI. CDR3 amino acids: CATMKGGNTEAFF. DNA for the CDR3: TGTGCCACCATGAAAGGCGGGAACACTGAAGCTTTCTTT.

V and J are TRBV12-3 or TRBV12-4 and TRBJ1-1, with no clear D. The CDR3 runs 13 residues. Trimming removed 3 bases from V and 0 bases from J, with 5 bases in between. This CDR3 reads CASSFRLNTEAFF. The CDR3 nucleotides are TGTGCCAGCAGTTTCCGGCTGAACACTGAAGCTTTCTTT.

This clonotype occurred a few times. J is TRBJ2-4 and V is TRBV13; D is unresolved. Germline CDR1 is PRHDT and CDR2 is FYEKMQ (reference sequence). V was clipped by 4 bases and J by 0 bases, with 7 bases between them. The CDR3 is made up of 14 amino acids. The DNA for the CDR3 is TGTGCCAGCAGCTCCACTGCAGCCAAAAACATTCAGTACTTC. Its translation: CASSSTAAKNIQYF.

This clonotype was observed at least ten times. This chain joins TRBV29-1 and TRBJ2-7; TRBD1 agrees at 12 bases. Germline V CDR1 and CDR2: SQVTM, ANQGSEA. V trimming: 6 bases; J trimming: 6 bases; junction bases outside the gene matches: 6. The CDR3 has 13 amino acids. The CDR3 DNA follows: TGCAGCGTCGCCGGGACAGGGGGCGGCGAGCAGTACTTC. Its translation is CSVAGTGGGEQYF.

This clonotype was seen many times. The chain is built from TRBV7-8 and TRBJ2-3, with D perhaps being TRBD1 or TRBD2 (6 bases each). Germline V gene sequence: CDR1 SGHVS, CDR2 FQNEAQ. Deletions cut 5 bases from V and 9 bases from J, with 12 bases between. CDR3 length: 12 amino acids. The CDR3 DNA is TGTGCCAGCAGCCCACAAGGGGGGACGCAGTATTTT. Its protein product is CASSPQGGTQYF. Supplemented by reference TRBV7-8 and TRBJ2-3, the full variable domain reads GAGVSQSPRYKVAKRGQDVALRCDPISGHVSLFWYQQALGQGPEFLTYFQNEAQLDKSGLPSDRFFAERPEGSVSTLKIQRTQQEDSAVYLCASSPQGGTQYFGPGTRLTVL.

This clonotype was seen more than once but under ten times. V gene TRBV12-3 or TRBV12-4 combines with J gene TRBJ1-5, with D maybe TRBD1 (6 bases). V shed 7 bases and J shed 4 bases, with 14 bases lying between them. This CDR3 is 14 amino acids long. CDR3 DNA: TGTGCCAGCACCGACAGGAGAATAAATCAGCCCCAGCATTTT. This encodes CASTDRRINQPQHF.